The present TCR beta chain was sequenced within a study of shared clonotypes between healthy human individuals. Regarding the study as a whole: Donor scarcity curtailed the genetic and exposure-history diversity represented herein. For naive CD4 cells, roughly 5.5% of clonotypes were shared across a handful of donors.

As concerns this clone: Its specificity is unknown. Other DNA sequences in the sample encode the same CDR3.

CD45RO-negative, CCR7-positively selected cells formed the naive CD8 fraction, excluding terminally differentiated effector memory CD45RA+ cells. The CDR3 loop spans 16 amino acids. V was clipped by 5 bases and J by 2 bases, with 19 bases between them. Looked up from germline, CDR1 is MNHEY and CDR2 is SMNVEV (reference sequence). Some clones are missing from TCRdb's copy, which holds only in-frame ones; the method was immunoSEQ multiplex PCR. The table records about 2.1 million clones, approximately 92% of them present only once. The chain is built from TRBV27 and TRBJ2-7; possible D gene TRBD2, 6 bases. This clonotype originated in a man younger than 30 in good health. Some clones in this sample may be carry-over from other donors' samples. Material: naive CD8+ T cells from PBMCs. CDR3 in DNA: TGTGCCAGCAGTCCGCTTTTGGCGGGGCTAACCTACGAGCAGTACTTC. Translating gives CASSPLLAGLTYEQYF.